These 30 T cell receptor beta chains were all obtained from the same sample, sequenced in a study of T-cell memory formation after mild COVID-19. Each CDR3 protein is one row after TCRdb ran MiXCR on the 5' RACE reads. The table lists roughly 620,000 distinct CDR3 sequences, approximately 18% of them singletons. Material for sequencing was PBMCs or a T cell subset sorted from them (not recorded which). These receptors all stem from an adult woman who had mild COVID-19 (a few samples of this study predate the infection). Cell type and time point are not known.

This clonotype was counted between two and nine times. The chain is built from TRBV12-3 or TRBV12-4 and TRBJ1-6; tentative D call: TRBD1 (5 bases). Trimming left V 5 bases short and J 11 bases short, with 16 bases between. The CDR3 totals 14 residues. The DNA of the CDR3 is TGTGCCAGCAGTGGGGGGGGTTCTAGTACACCCCTCCACTTT. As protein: CASSGGGSSTPLHF.

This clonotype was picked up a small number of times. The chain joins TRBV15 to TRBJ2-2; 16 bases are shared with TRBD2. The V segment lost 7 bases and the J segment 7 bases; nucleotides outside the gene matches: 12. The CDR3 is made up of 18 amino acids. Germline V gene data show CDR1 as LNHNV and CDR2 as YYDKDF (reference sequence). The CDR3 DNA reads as TGTGCCACCACCCAGGGGACTAGCGGGAGGGCCCGGAGCGGGGAGCTGTTTTTT. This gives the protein CATTQGTSGRARSGELFF.

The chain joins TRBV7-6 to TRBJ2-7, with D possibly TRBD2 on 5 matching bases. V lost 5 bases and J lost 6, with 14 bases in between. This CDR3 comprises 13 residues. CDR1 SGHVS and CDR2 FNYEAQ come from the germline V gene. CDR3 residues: CASSRGRTLEQYF. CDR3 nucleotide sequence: TGTGCCAGCAGCCGCGGACGGACTCTCGAGCAGTACTTC.

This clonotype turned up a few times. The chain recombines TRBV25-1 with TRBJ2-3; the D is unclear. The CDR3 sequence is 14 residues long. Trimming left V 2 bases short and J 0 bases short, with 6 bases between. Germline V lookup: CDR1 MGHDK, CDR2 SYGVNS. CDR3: CASSELLSTDTQYF. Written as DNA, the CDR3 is TGTGCCAGCAGTGAACTGTTAAGCACAGATACGCAGTATTTT.

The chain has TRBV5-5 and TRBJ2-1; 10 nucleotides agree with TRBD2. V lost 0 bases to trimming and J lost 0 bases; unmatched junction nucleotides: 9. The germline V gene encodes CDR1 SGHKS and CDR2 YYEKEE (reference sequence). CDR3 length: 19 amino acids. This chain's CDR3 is CASSLGSGGAVSSYNEQFF. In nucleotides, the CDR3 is TGTGCCAGCAGCTTGGGGAGCGGGGGGGCTGTGAGCTCCTACAATGAGCAGTTCTTC.

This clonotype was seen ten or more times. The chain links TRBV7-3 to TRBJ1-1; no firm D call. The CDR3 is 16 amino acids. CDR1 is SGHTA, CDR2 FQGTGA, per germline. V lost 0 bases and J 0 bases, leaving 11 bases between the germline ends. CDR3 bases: TGTGCCAGCAGCTTAACACGCGTTAGGGTGAACACTGAAGCTTTCTTT. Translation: CASSLTRVRVNTEAFF.

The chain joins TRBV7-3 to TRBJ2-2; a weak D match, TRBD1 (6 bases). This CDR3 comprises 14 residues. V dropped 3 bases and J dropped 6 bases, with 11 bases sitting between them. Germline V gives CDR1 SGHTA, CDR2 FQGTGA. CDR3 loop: CASSFHRDSGELFF. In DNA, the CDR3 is TGTGCCAGCAGCTTCCACAGGGATTCCGGGGAGCTGTTTTTT. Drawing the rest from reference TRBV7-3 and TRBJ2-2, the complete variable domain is GAGVSQTPSNKVTEKGKYVELRCDPISGHTALYWYRQSLGQGPEFLIYFQGTGAADDSGLPNDRFFAVRPEGSVSTLKIQRTERGDSAVYLCASSFHRDSGELFFGEGSRLTVL.

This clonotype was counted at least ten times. The DNA for the CDR3 is TGCGCCAGCAGCCCGGAACCCGGGACCCTCCTTAGCAATCAGCCCCAGCATTTT. It encodes CASSPEPGTLLSNQPQHF. The chain combines TRBV5-1 with TRBJ1-5; tentative D call: TRBD1 (5 bases). The CDR3 loop spans 18 amino acids. The V and J ends lost 4 bases and 0 bases respectively, with 20 bases between them. Germline V CDR1 and CDR2: SGHRS, YFSETQ.

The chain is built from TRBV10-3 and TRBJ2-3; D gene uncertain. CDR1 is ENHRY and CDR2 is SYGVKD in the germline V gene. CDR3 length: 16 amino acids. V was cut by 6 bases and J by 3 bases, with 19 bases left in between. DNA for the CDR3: TGTGCCATCAGCCAGACCGGCACCGAAGGGACAGATACGCAGTATTTT. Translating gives CAISQTGTEGTDTQYF.

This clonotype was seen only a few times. The CDR3 spells CSATRGASYEQYF. CDR3 coding DNA: TGCAGTGCTACCCGGGGGGCCTCCTACGAGCAGTACTTC. The chain employs TRBV20-1 and TRBJ2-7, with D tentatively TRBD2 (7 bases). V was trimmed by 4 bases and J by 0 bases, leaving 10 bases between them. This CDR3 is 13 amino acids long. Germline V gene data show CDR1 as DFQATT and CDR2 as SNEGSKA (reference sequence).

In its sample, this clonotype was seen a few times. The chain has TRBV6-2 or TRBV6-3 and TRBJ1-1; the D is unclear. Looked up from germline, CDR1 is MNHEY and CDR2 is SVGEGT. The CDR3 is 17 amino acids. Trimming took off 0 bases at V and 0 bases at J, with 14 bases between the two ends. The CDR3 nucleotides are TGTGCCAGCAGTTACTCGGGCCGGCGGAGAATGAACACTGAAGCTTTCTTT. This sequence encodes CASSYSGRRRMNTEAFF.

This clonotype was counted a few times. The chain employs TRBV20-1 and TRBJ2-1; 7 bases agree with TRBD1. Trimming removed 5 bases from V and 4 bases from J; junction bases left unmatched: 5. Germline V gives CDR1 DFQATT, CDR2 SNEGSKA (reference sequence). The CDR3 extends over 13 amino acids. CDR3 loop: CSALGQLYNEQFF. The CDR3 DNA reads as TGCAGTGCTCTGGGACAGCTATACAATGAGCAGTTCTTC.

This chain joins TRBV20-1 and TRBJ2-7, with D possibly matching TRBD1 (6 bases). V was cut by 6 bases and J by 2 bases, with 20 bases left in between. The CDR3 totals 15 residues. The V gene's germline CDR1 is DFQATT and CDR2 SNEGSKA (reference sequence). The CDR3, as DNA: TGCAGTGCCACCTCCCGGCAGGGGACCCCCTACGAGCAGTACTTC. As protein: CSATSRQGTPYEQYF.

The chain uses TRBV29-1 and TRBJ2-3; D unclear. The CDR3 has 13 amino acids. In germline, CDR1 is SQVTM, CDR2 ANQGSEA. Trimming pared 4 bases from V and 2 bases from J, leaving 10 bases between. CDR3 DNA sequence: TGCAGCGTTGTTGCACCGTCCACAGATACGCAGTATTTT. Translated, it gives CSVVAPSTDTQYF.

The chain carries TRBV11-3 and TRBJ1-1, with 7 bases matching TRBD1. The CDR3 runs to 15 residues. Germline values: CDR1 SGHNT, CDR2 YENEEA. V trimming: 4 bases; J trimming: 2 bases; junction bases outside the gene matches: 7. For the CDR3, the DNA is TGTGCCAGCAGCTATAGGGGGCCATATAACACTGAAGCTTTCTTT. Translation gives CASSYRGPYNTEAFF.

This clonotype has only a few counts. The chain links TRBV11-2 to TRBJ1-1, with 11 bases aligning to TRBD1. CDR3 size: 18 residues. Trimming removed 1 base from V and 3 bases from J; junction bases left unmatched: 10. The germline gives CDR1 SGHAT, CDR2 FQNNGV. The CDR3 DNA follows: TGTGCCAGCAGCTTAGGGACAGGGGGCAAGTATCCGGACACTGAAGCTTTCTTT. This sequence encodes CASSLGTGGKYPDTEAFF. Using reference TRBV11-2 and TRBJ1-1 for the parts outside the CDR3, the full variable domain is EAGVAQSPRYKIIEKRQSVAFWCNPISGHATLYWYQQILGQGPKLLIQFQNNGVVDDSQLPKDRFSAERLKGVDSTLKIQPAKLEDSAVYLCASSLGTGGKYPDTEAFFGQGTRLTVV.

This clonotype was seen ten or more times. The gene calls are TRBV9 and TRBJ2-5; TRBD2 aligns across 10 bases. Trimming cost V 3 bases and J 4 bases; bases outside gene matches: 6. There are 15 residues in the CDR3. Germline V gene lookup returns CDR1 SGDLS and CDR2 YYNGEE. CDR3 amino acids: CASSASGGAGETQYF. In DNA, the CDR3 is TGTGCCAGCAGCGCAAGCGGGGGGGCGGGAGAGACCCAGTACTTC.

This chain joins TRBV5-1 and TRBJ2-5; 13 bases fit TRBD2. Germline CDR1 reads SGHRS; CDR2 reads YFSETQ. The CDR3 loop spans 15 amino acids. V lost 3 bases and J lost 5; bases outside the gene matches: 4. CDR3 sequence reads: CASSSALAGGETQYF. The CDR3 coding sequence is TGCGCCAGCAGCTCGGCACTAGCGGGAGGGGAGACCCAGTACTTC. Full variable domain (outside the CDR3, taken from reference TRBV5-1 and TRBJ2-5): KAGVTQTPRYLIKTRGQQVTLSCSPISGHRSVSWYQQTPGQGLQFLFEYFSETQRNKGNFPGRFSGRQFSNSRSEMNVSTLELGDSALYLCASSSALAGGETQYFGPGTRLLVL.

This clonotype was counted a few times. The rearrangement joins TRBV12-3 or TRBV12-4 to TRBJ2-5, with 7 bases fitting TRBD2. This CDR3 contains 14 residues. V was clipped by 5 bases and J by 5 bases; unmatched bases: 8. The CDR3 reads CASSRGGPRETQYF. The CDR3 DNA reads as TGTGCCAGCAGTAGGGGAGGGCCGAGGGAGACCCAGTACTTC.

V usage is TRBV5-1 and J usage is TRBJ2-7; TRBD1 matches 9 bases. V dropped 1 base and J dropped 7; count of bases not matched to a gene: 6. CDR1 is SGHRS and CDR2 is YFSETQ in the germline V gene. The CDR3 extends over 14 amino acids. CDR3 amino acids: CASSLLQGAREQYF. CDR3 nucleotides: TGCGCCAGCAGCTTGCTACAGGGGGCGCGGGAGCAGTACTTC. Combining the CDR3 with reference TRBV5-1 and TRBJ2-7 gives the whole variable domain KAGVTQTPRYLIKTRGQQVTLSCSPISGHRSVSWYQQTPGQGLQFLFEYFSETQRNKGNFPGRFSGRQFSNSRSEMNVSTLELGDSALYLCASSLLQGAREQYFGPGTRLTVT.

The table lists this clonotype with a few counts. DNA for the CDR3: TGTGCCAGCAGCCAAGCTGGACGGGCCGAGCAGTACTTC. It is translated as CASSQAGRAEQYF. J is TRBJ2-7 and V is TRBV3-1; no firm D call. Deletions cut 1 base from V and 6 bases from J, with 10 bases between. Germline CDR1 reads LGHDT; CDR2 reads YNNKEL (reference sequence). This CDR3 comprises 13 residues.

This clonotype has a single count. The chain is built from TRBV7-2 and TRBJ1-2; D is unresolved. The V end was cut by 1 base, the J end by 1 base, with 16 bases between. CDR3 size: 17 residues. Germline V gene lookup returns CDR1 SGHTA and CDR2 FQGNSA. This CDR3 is CASSLVNQGRLNYGYTF. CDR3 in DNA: TGTGCCAGCAGCTTAGTTAATCAAGGACGGCTTAACTATGGCTACACCTTC.

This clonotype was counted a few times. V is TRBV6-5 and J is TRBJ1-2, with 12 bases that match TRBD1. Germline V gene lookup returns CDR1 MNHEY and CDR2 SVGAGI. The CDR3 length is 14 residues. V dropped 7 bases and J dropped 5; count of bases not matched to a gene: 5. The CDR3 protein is CASTLGQGAYGYTF. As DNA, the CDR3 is TGTGCCAGCACCCTGGGACAGGGGGCTTATGGCTACACCTTC.

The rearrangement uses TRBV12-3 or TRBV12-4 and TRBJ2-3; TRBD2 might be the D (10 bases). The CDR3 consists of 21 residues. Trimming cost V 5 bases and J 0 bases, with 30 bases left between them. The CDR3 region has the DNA TGTGCCAGCAGTGGGACAGGGTTTGGGACTAGCGAAGCATCTAGCACAGATACGCAGTATTTT. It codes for CASSGTGFGTSEASSTDTQYF.

CDR3 sequence (DNA): TGTGCCAGCAGCGTAGCCGGGACACCATACACTGAAGCTTTCTTT. It is translated as CASSVAGTPYTEAFF. This sequence joins TRBV9 and TRBJ1-1; a weak D match, TRBD1 (6 bases). Germline V gene lookup returns CDR1 SGDLS and CDR2 YYNGEE. This CDR3 has 15 amino acids. The ends were cut back, 0 bases at V and 3 bases at J, with 12 bases in the middle.

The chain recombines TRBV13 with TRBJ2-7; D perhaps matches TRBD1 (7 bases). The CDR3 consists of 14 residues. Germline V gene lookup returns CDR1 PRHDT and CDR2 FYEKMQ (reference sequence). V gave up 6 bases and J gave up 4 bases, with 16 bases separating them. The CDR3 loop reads CASREQGRLYEQYF. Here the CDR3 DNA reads TGTGCCAGCAGGGAACAGGGGAGGTTGTACGAGCAGTACTTC.

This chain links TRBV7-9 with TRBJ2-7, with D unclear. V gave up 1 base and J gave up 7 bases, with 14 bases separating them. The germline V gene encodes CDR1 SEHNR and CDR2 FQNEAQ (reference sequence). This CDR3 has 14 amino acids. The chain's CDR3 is CASSLDGPVVEQYF. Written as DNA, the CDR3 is TGTGCCAGCAGCTTAGACGGGCCTGTTGTTGAGCAGTACTTC.

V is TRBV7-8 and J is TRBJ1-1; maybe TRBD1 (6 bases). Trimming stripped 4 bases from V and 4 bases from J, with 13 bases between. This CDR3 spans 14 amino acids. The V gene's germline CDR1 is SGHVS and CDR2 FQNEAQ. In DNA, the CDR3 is TGTGCCAGCAGCTCAACAGGGTTGGGCACTGAAGCTTTCTTT. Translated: CASSSTGLGTEAFF.

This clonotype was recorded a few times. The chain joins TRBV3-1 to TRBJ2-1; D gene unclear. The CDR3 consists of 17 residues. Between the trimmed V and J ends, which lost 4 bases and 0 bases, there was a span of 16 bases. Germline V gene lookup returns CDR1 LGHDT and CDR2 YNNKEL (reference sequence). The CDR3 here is CASSPDSGESSYNEQFF. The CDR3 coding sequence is TGTGCCAGCAGCCCAGACTCGGGCGAAAGCTCCTACAATGAGCAGTTCTTC.

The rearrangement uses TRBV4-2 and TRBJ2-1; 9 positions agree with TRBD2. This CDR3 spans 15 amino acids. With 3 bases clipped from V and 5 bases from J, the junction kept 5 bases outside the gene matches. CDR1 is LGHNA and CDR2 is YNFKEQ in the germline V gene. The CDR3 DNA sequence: TGTGCCAGCAGCCATTCTAGCGGGATCCACAATGAGCAGTTCTTC. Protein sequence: CASSHSSGIHNEQFF.